One TCR beta chain is described in this entry. Its antigen target is currently unknown. Base quality data are lacking; no much larger clone is found one base away. Participants in the prospective study were aged roughly 18 to 100 years, lived in 20 to 25 United States geographic areas, and enrolled through a virtual design. In the prospective study, cohorts were assigned on the basis of participant-reported clinical history obtained from a screening survey and a study questionnaire. For ImmuneRACE Cohort 3, a participant was defined as recovered based on two consecutive negative NP/OP PCR tests, clearance by a healthcare professional, or resolution of symptoms. Each participant in the prospective study had whole blood, serum and a nasopharyngeal or oropharyngeal swab collected by mobile phlebotomists. Prospective study participants could optionally give additional blood draws and questionnaires over an approximately 2-month period. Blood samples from the prospective study were shipped frozen or at room temperature prior to DNA extraction.

This specimen comes from a study of blood T cell repertoires in COVID-19 (dated by TCRdb to about 2020). Regarding the research as a whole: The collaborator samples originated in the United States, Italy and Spain and spanned the acute and convalescent phases of COVID-19. The prospective study material was composed of cDNA or gDNA derived from T cells, B-cell-depleted T cells, or PBMCs. The dataset comprised deeply sampled blood TCRbeta repertoires from subjects exposed to, actively infected with, or recovered from COVID-19. The repertoires were made available in a free public database intended to serve as a resource for research on the immune response to SARS-CoV-2. The samples were drawn from the first 160 participants of the ongoing ImmuneRACE study and from over 950 subjects provided by 6 global collaborators. Nearly every sample came with metadata listing a de-identified subject ID, COVID-19 status, age in years and sex. HLA class I and class II types, where available, came from metadata supplied by the sample provider rather than from assay-based typing. General study outcomes and caveats: Clinical and demographic metadata were provided uncurated, with the amount varying by source and participant.

Counted from cysteine to phenylalanine, this CDR3 has 11 amino acids. Of all the DNA, just the CDR3 is kept, 33 bases in frame from base 1. The germline V gene specifies MNHEY as CDR1 and SVGAGI as CDR2. V loses 4 bases, J loses 6 bases, and the germline ends lie 4 bases apart. TCRbeta CDR3 regions were amplified from genomic DNA by means of the immunoSEQ Assay, a bias-controlled multiplex PCR. The original pipeline was this. The number of nucleated cells in each sample was estimated from the amplification of reference gene primers within the assay. Sequence reads were collapsed and filtered to measure the absolute abundance of every unique TCRbeta CDR3 rearrangement. For each sample, productive Simpson clonality was calculated as the square root of Simpson's diversity index across productive rearrangements. Held by TCRdb, this immuneACCESS table contains in-frame sequences only and omits some clones. Under half of the omission traces to an unresolved V gene where checked; the cause of the rest is unknown. V and J calls and clone size are given by that table; D and trimming were obtained from the DNA. Present in this sample are hundreds of thousands of clones, approximately 81% of which were seen just once. Clones ranked in the top ten supply approximately 19% of the sample.

The receptor chain draws on TRBV6-5 and TRBJ2-1, with the D gene not confidently named. Sequenced material: PBMCs or T cells enriched from blood (not recorded which). This sequence was found in a man aged 35 to 55 who had recovered from COVID-19. In nucleotides, the sequence is TGTGCCAGCAGTTCGGGCAATGAGCAGTTCTTC. It codes for CASSSGNEQFF.